This T cell receptor (beta chain) was obtained from a study of T-cell reconstitution after alpha-beta-depleted transplantation in children (dated by TCRdb to about 2016). With regard to the full study: Using TCR repertoire profiling, the study quantitatively followed how T-cell immune reconstitution unfolded in children after TCRalphabeta/CD19-depleted allogeneic hematopoietic cell transplantation.

The germline V gene provides CDR1 SGHTA and CDR2 FQGTGA. Germline trimming amounts to 5 bases on V and 11 bases on J, with 8 as the count of junction bases outside the gene matches. The cysteine opens and the phenylalanine closes a CDR3 of 14 amino acids. Only CDR3 DNA is held: 42 bases, read in frame from base 1. On this clonotype itself: Its specific antigen is unknown. The record has no base qualities; no much larger clone is one base away.

Libraries came from PCR. The instrument given in TCRdb is Illumina HiSeq 2500. Molecular barcoding was employed in the preparation of TCR libraries, with unique molecular identifiers being used to normalize TCRbeta repertoire quantification. TCRdb itself trimmed the public reads at Q25 with fastp, ran MiXCR and retained productive beta chains. Duplicate CDR3 protein sequences are folded into a single record with the most common DNA and genes. The sample includes nearly 400,000 distinct CDR3 sequences, with roughly 20% observed a single time. The ten largest make up 3.8% of the sample. This receptor was taken from a human donor who donated a stem cell graft to a child with acute myeloid leukemia. The chain uses TRBV7-3 and TRBJ2-2; TRBD2 aligns with 10 central bases. The material was PBMCs from the stem cell graft donor, obtained from the stem cell graft. Here is the DNA: TGTGCCAGCAGCCAGGGACTAGCGAGGAAAGAGCTGTTTTTT. This yields the protein CASSQGLARKELFF.